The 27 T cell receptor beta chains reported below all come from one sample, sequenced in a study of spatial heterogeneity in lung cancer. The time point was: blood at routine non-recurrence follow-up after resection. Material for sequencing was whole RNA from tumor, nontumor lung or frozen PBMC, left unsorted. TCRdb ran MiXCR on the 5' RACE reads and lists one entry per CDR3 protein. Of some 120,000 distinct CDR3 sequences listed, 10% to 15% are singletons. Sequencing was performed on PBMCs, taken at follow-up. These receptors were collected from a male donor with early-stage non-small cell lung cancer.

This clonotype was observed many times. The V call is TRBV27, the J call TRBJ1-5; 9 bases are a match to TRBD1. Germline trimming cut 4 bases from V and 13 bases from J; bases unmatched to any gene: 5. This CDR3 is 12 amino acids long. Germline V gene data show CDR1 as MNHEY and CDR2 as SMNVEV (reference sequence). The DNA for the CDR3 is TGTGCCAGCAGTTCAACCGGGACAGGGCAGCATTTT. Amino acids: CASSSTGTGQHF.

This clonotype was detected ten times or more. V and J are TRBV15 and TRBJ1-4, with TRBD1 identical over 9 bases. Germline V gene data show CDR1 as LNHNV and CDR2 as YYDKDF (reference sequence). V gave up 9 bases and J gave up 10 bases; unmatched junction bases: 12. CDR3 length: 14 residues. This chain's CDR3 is CATRRGTGIGKLFF. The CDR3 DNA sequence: TGTGCCACAAGGCGCGGGACAGGGATTGGAAAACTGTTTTTT.

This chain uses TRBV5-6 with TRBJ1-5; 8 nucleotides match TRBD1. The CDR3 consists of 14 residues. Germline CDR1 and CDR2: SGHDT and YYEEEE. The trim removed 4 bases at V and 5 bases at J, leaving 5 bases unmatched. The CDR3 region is CASSLGQGDQPQHF. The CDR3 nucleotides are TGTGCCAGCAGCCTAGGACAGGGCGATCAGCCCCAGCATTTT.

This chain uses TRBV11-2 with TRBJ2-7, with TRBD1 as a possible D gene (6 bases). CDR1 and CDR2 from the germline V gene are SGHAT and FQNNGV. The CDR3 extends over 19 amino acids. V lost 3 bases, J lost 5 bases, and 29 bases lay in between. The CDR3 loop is CASSFPKGHDTRKIHEQYF. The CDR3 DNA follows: TGTGCCAGCAGCTTCCCCAAGGGACACGACACGAGGAAGATACACGAGCAGTACTTC.

CDR3 sequence reads: CASSITGGFPYEQYF. CDR3 coding DNA: TGTGCCAGCAGCATTACAGGGGGGTTCCCCTACGAGCAGTACTTC. The chain couples TRBV7-3 to TRBJ2-7; 8 bases align to TRBD1. Germline loops: CDR1 SGHTA, CDR2 FQGTGA. The V and J ends lost 5 bases and 2 bases, in that order; junction bases with no gene match: 8. This CDR3 is 15 amino acids long.

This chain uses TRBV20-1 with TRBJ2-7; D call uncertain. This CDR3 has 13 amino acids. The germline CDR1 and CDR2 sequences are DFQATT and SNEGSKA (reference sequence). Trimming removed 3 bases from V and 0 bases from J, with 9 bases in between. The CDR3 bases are TGCAGTGCTAGCACCAGGAACTCCTACGAGCAGTACTTC. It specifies CSASTRNSYEQYF.

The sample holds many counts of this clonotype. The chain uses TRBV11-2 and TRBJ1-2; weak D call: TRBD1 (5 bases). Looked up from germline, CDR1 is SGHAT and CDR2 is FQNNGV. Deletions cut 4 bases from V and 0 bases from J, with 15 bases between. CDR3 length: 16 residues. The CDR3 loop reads CASSSRDWGTNYGYTF. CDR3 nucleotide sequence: TGTGCCAGCAGCTCCCGAGATTGGGGGACTAACTATGGCTACACCTTC.

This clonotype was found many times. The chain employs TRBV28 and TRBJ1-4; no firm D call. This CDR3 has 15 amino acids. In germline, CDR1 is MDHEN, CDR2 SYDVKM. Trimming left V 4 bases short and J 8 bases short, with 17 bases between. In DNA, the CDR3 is TGTGCCAGCAGTTCACCCGTGGCCTTCGGGGAAAAACTGTTTTTT. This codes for CASSSPVAFGEKLFF.

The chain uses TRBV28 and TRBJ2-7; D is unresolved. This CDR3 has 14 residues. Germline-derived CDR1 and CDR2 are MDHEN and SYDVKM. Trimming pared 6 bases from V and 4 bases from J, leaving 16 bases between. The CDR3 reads CASRDTRPQYEQYF. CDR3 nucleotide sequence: TGTGCCAGCAGGGATACACGGCCCCAGTACGAGCAGTACTTC.

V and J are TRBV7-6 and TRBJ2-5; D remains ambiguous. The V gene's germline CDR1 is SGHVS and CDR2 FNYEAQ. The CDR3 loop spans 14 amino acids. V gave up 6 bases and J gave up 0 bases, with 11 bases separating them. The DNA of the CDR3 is TGTGCCAGCAGTTCCAACAGCTACCAAGAGACCCAGTACTTC. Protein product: CASSSNSYQETQYF. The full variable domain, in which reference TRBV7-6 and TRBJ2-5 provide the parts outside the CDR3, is GAGVSQSPRYKVTKRGQDVALRCDPISGHVSLYWYRQALGQGPEFLTYFNYEAQQDKSGLPNDRFSAERPEGSISTLTIQRTEQRDSAMYRCASSSNSYQETQYFGPGTRLLVL.

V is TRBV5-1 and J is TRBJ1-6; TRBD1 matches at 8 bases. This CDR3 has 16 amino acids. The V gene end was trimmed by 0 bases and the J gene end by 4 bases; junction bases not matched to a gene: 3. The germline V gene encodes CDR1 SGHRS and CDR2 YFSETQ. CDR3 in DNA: TGCGCCAGCAGCTTGGACAGGGGGATATATAATTCACCCCTCCACTTT. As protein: CASSLDRGIYNSPLHF. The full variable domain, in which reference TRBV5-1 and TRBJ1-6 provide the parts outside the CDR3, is KAGVTQTPRYLIKTRGQQVTLSCSPISGHRSVSWYQQTPGQGLQFLFEYFSETQRNKGNFPGRFSGRQFSNSRSEMNVSTLELGDSALYLCASSLDRGIYNSPLHFGNGTRLTVT.

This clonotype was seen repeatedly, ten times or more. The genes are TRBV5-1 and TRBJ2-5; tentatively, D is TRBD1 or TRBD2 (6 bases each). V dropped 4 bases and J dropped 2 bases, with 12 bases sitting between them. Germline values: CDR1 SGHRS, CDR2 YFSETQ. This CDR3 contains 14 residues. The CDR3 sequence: CASSPGAGQETQYF. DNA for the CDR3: TGCGCCAGCAGCCCGGGGGCCGGGCAAGAGACCCAGTACTTC. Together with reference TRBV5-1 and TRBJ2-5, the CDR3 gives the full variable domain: KAGVTQTPRYLIKTRGQQVTLSCSPISGHRSVSWYQQTPGQGLQFLFEYFSETQRNKGNFPGRFSGRQFSNSRSEMNVSTLELGDSALYLCASSPGAGQETQYFGPGTRLLVL.

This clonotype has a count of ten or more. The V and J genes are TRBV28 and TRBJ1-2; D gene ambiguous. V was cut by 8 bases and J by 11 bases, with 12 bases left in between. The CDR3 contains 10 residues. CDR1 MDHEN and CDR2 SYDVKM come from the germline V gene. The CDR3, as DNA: TGTGCCAGCTACTCACTTCATTACACCTTC. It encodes CASYSLHYTF.

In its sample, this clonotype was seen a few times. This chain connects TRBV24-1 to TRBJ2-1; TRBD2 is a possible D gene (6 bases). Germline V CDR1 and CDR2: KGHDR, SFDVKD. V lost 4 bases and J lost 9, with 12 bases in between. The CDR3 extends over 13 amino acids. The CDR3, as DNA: TGTGCCACCAGTGACGCTAGCGTTGCTGAGCAGTTCTTC. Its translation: CATSDASVAEQFF.

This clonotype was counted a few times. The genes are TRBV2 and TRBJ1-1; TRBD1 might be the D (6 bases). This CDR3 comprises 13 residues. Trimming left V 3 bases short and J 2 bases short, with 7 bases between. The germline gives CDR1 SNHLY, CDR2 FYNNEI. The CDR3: CASSEDSNTEAFF. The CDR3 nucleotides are TGTGCCAGCAGTGAGGACAGCAACACTGAAGCTTTCTTT.

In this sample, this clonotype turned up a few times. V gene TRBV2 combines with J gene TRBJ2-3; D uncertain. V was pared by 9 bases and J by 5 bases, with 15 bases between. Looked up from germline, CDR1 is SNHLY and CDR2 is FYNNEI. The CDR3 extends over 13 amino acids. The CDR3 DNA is TGTGCCAGTACCTCTCCCATGGGAGATACGCAGTATTTT. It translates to CASTSPMGDTQYF.

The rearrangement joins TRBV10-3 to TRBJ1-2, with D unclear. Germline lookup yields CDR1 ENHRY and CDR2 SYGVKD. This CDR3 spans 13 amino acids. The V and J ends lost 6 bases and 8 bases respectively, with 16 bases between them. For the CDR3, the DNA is TGTGCCATCAGCGAGGCCGACCCTGGGGGCTACACCTTC. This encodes CAISEADPGGYTF.

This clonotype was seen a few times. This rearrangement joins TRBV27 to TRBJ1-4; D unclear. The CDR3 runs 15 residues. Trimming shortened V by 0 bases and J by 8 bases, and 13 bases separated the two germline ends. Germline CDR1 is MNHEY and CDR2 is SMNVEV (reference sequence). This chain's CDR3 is CASSLSGPPREKLFF. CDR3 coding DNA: TGTGCCAGCAGTTTATCGGGCCCCCCGAGGGAAAAACTGTTTTTT.

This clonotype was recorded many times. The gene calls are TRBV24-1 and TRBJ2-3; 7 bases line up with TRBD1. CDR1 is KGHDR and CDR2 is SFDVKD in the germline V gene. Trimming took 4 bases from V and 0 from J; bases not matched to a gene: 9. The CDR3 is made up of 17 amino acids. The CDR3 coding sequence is TGTGCCACCAGTGAATCCGGGACAGTTCTTAGCACAGATACGCAGTATTTT. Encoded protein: CATSESGTVLSTDTQYF.

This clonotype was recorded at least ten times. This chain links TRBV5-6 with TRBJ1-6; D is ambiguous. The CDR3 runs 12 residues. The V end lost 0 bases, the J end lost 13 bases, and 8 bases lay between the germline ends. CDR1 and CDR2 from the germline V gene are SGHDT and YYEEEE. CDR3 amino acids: CASSLVQSPLHF. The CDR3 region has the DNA TGTGCCAGCAGCTTGGTCCAGTCCCCCCTCCACTTT.

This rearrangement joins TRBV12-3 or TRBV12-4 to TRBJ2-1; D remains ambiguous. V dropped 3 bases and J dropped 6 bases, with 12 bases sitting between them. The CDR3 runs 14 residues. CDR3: CASSFLYSTNEQFF. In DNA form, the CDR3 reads TGTGCCAGCAGTTTCCTTTATTCCACCAATGAGCAGTTCTTC.

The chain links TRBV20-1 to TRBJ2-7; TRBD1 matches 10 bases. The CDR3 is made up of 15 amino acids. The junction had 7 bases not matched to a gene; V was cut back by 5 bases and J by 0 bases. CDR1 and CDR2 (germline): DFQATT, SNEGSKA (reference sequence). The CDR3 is CSAPRTGGTSYEQYF. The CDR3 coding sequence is TGCAGTGCTCCCCGGACAGGGGGAACCTCCTACGAGCAGTACTTC.

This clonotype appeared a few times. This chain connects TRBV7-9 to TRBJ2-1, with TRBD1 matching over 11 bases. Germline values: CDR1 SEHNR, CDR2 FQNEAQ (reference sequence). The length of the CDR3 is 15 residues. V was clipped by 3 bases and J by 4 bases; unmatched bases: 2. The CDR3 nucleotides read TGTGCCAGCAGCTTCGGGACAGGGGGTTACAATGAGCAGTTCTTC. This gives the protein CASSFGTGGYNEQFF.

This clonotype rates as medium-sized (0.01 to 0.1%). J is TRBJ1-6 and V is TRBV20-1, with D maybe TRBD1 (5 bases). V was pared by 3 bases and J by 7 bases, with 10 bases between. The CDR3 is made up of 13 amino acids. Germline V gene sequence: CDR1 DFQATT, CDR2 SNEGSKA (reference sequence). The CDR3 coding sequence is TGCAGTGCTAGCGAGGACAAGAATTCACCCCTCCACTTT. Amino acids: CSASEDKNSPLHF.

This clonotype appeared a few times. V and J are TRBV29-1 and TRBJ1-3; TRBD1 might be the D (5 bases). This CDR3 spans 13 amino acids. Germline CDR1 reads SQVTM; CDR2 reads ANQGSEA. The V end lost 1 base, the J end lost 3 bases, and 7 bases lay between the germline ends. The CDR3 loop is CSVEGQLGNTIYF. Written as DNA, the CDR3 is TGCAGCGTTGAAGGACAGCTTGGAAACACCATATATTTT.

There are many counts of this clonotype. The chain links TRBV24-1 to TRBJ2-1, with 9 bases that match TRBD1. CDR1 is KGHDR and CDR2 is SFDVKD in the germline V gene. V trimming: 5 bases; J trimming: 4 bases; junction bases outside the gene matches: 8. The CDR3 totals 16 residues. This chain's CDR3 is CATSGHRGQGYNEQFF. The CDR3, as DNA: TGTGCCACCAGTGGCCACAGGGGGCAGGGGTACAATGAGCAGTTCTTC.

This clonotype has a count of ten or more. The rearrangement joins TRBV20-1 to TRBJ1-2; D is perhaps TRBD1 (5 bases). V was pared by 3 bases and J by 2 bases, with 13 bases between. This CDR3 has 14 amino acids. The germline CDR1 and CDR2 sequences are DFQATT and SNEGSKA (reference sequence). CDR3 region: CSARRGPGNYGYTF. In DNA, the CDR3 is TGCAGTGCTAGGCGGGGCCCAGGGAACTATGGCTACACCTTC.